These 20 T cell receptor beta chains were all obtained from the same sample, sequenced in a study of blood T cell repertoires in COVID-19. Data came from immunoSEQ multiplex PCR; TCRdb stores just in-frame clones and leaves some out. The table has 200,000 or so clones, roughly nine tenths seen once. Sequenced material: peripheral blood. The origin of the receptors is a woman between 45 and 65 years old with acute or convalescent COVID-19.

This clone has a handful of counts. The chain links TRBV19 to TRBJ1-5; possible D gene TRBD1, 5 bases. The CDR3 is made up of 13 amino acids. V was trimmed by 7 bases and J by 6 bases, leaving 13 bases between them. Per germline, CDR1 LNHDA and CDR2 SQIVND (reference sequence). CDR3: CASTLEGRQPQHF. The CDR3 bases are TGTGCCAGTACCCTGGAGGGGCGTCAGCCCCAGCATTTT.

This clone has only a few counts. V gene TRBV9 combines with J gene TRBJ2-1; D is unclear. V was clipped by 2 bases and J by 0 bases, with 18 bases between them. Germline loops: CDR1 SGDLS, CDR2 YYNGEE. The CDR3 has 18 amino acids. The CDR3 DNA is TGTGCCAGCAGCGTTACATCGATTTCTCCACACTCCTACAATGAGCAGTTCTTC. This translates into CASSVTSISPHSYNEQFF.

In nucleotides, the CDR3 is TGTGCCACCCGTAACCCGGGACAGGGGGCGGTCAACAATGAGCAGTTCTTC. It is translated as CATRNPGQGAVNNEQFF. This chain uses TRBV19 with TRBJ2-1; TRBD1 matches 12 bases. After removal of 10 bases from V and 5 bases from J, the junction contained 15 bases not matched to a gene. CDR3 length equals 17 residues. In germline, CDR1 is LNHDA, CDR2 SQIVND (reference sequence).

Here the CDR3 DNA reads TGTGCCAGTAGTATAGGGGGGGGAGCGGACGAGCAGTACTTC. Protein: CASSIGGGADEQYF. V and J are TRBV19 and TRBJ2-7; 7 bases agree with TRBD2. V gave up 1 base and J gave up 5 bases; unmatched junction bases: 5. CDR3 length: 14 amino acids. From germline, CDR1 is LNHDA and CDR2 SQIVND (reference sequence). Complete variable domain (other parts from reference TRBV19 and TRBJ2-7): DGGITQSPKYLFRKEGQNVTLSCEQNLNHDAMYWYRQDPGQGLRLIYYSQIVNDFQKGDIAEGYSVSREKKESFPLTVTSAQKNPTAFYLCASSIGGGADEQYFGPGTRLTVT.

The DNA for the CDR3 is TGTGCCAGCAGCCCCGGGGGCGGGGGCAACTATGGCTACACCTTC. Translation gives CASSPGGGGNYGYTF. This sequence joins TRBV9 and TRBJ1-2; D possibly corresponds to TRBD1 (6 bases). Germline loops: CDR1 SGDLS, CDR2 YYNGEE. This CDR3 spans 15 amino acids. Trimming took 4 bases from V and 2 from J, leaving 15 bases between them.

This sequence joins TRBV6-5 and TRBJ1-2, with a tentative D call TRBD1 (5 bases). There are 15 residues in the CDR3. The V end was cut by 6 bases, the J end by 7 bases, with 21 bases between. Per the germline V gene, CDR1 is MNHEY and CDR2 is SVGAGI. In nucleotides, the CDR3 is TGTGCCAGCAGGCGTGTCGGTCCGATGGGGCTTGGCTACACCTTC. It translates to CASRRVGPMGLGYTF.

V usage is TRBV5-5 and J usage is TRBJ1-1; no definite D call. Trimming left V 1 base short and J 3 bases short, with 13 bases between. The germline V gene encodes CDR1 SGHKS and CDR2 YYEKEE (reference sequence). The CDR3 is 15 residues long. CDR3 loop: CASSLSAGLDTEAFF. CDR3 in DNA: TGTGCCAGCAGCTTGTCGGCGGGGTTGGACACTGAAGCTTTCTTT.

The chain uses TRBV20-1 and TRBJ1-4; 7 bases agree with TRBD1. This CDR3 is 13 amino acids long. V trimming: 3 bases; J trimming: 8 bases; junction bases outside the gene matches: 6. The germline V gene has CDR1 DFQATT and CDR2 SNEGSKA (reference sequence). This CDR3 reads CSASTGAGEKLFF. CDR3 nucleotide sequence: TGCAGTGCTAGTACAGGGGCGGGGGAAAAACTGTTTTTT.

This chain links TRBV5-5 with TRBJ2-3; a weak D match, TRBD2 (7 bases). CDR3 length: 16 residues. Germline V CDR1 and CDR2: SGHKS, YYEKEE (reference sequence). The V end lost 3 bases, the J end lost 3 bases, and 17 bases lay between the germline ends. The CDR3 loop reads CASSWGASGGTDTQYF. In DNA, the CDR3 is TGTGCCAGCAGCTGGGGGGCTAGCGGAGGGACAGATACGCAGTATTTT.

The V and J genes are TRBV6-5 and TRBJ2-1; weak D call: TRBD2 (6 bases). Germline-derived CDR1 and CDR2 are MNHEY and SVGAGI. The V end was cut by 5 bases, the J end by 5 bases, with 13 bases between. There are 14 residues in the CDR3. The CDR3 DNA follows: TGTGCCAGCAGTCCTCAGGGAGGTAACAATGAGCAGTTCTTC. Protein: CASSPQGGNNEQFF.

The gene calls are TRBV10-3 and TRBJ2-2, with 7 bases fitting TRBD2. This CDR3 spans 15 amino acids. Germline lookup yields CDR1 ENHRY and CDR2 SYGVKD. V trimming: 5 bases; J trimming: 1 base; junction bases outside the gene matches: 4. In nucleotides, the CDR3 is TGTGCCATCAGTAACCCGGGGGGGAACACCGGGGAGCTGTTTTTT. Amino acids: CAISNPGGNTGELFF.

This clone was detected only once. The chain recombines TRBV18 with TRBJ1-2; no firm D call. Trimming removed 0 bases from V and 4 bases from J, with 9 bases in between. Germline V gene sequence: CDR1 KGHSH, CDR2 LQKENI. This CDR3 is built from 14 residues. The CDR3 reads CASSPPQEGYGYTF. The CDR3 DNA reads as TGTGCCAGCTCACCACCCCAGGAGGGCTATGGCTACACCTTC.

The chain uses TRBV11-3 and TRBJ2-5; perhaps TRBD1 as D (5 bases). Trimming removed 4 bases at V and 5 bases at J, with 5 bases between. The germline V gene encodes CDR1 SGHNT and CDR2 YENEEA. The CDR3 length is 11 residues. CDR3 bases: TGTGCCAGCAGCTCAGGGGAGACCCAGTACTTC. Translated, it gives CASSSGETQYF.

The chain joins TRBV5-4 to TRBJ1-1, with 9 bases fitting TRBD1. Germline CDR1 reads SGHNT; CDR2 reads YYREEE (reference sequence). V trimming: 4 bases; J trimming: 0 bases; junction bases outside the gene matches: 10. The CDR3 totals 17 residues. This chain's CDR3 is CASSGDRVPSLNTEAFF. CDR3 DNA sequence: TGTGCCAGCAGCGGGGACAGGGTGCCCTCATTGAACACTGAAGCTTTCTTT.

This sequence joins TRBV30 and TRBJ1-1, with D perhaps TRBD1 (5 bases). CDR1 and CDR2 (germline): GTSNPN, SVGIG (reference sequence). Trimming took 1 base from V and 13 from J, leaving 19 bases between them. This CDR3 is built from 13 residues. The CDR3 nucleotides read TGTGCCTGGAGTGAATCCCACAGGAAAAGGGGTTTCTTT. It codes for CAWSESHRKRGFF.

CDR3 amino acids: CASSLAPIYGYTF. For the CDR3, the DNA is TGTGCCAGCAGCTTAGCCCCCATCTATGGCTACACCTTC. The chain combines TRBV7-9 with TRBJ1-2; D not certain. CDR3 length equals 13 residues. Trimming shortened V by 0 bases and J by 4 bases, and 6 bases separated the two germline ends. Germline V gene sequence: CDR1 SEHNR, CDR2 FQNEAQ (reference sequence).

The chain links TRBV7-8 to TRBJ2-5; the D gene is possibly TRBD1 (6 bases). Germline CDR1 and CDR2: SGHVS and FQNEAQ. This CDR3 contains 16 residues. Trimming took 1 base from V and 1 from J, leaving 13 bases between them. The CDR3: CASSLGTVRIQETQYF. The CDR3 DNA reads TGTGCCAGCAGCTTAGGGACAGTGAGAATCCAAGAGACCCAGTACTTC. The full variable domain, rest sourced from reference TRBV7-8 and TRBJ2-5, is GAGVSQSPRYKVAKRGQDVALRCDPISGHVSLFWYQQALGQGPEFLTYFQNEAQLDKSGLPSDRFFAERPEGSVSTLKIQRTQQEDSAVYLCASSLGTVRIQETQYFGPGTRLLVL.

The chain joins TRBV24-1 to TRBJ2-5; D is unresolved. The CDR3 has 11 amino acids. Trimming removed 4 bases at V and 10 bases at J, with 9 bases between. Germline V gives CDR1 KGHDR, CDR2 SFDVKD. The CDR3 coding sequence is TGTGCCACCAGTGACTCCCGAGGCCAGTACTTC. Translation gives CATSDSRGQYF.

The chain uses TRBV4-1 and TRBJ2-7, with 8 positions matching TRBD2. The V gene's germline CDR1 is MGHRA and CDR2 YSYEKL. This CDR3 is built from 15 residues. After removal of 5 bases from V and 6 bases from J, the junction contained 12 bases not matched to a gene. This CDR3 is CASSKGASGYGEQYF. The CDR3 DNA follows: TGCGCCAGCAGCAAAGGGGCTAGCGGGTACGGCGAGCAGTACTTC.

The chain has TRBV5-4 and TRBJ2-3; tentative D call: TRBD2 (5 bases). Trimming took 3 bases from V and 2 from J, leaving 7 bases between them. Germline values: CDR1 SGHNT, CDR2 YYREEE (reference sequence). The CDR3 is 13 amino acids. The CDR3 coding sequence is TGTGCCAGCAGCTCCGGGAACACAGATACGCAGTATTTT. Amino acid sequence: CASSSGNTDTQYF.